This TCR beta chain was sequenced during a study of high-grade serous ovarian cancer treatment subgroups. Study-level background: Samples averaged 14,192 reads and around 7,000 unique TCR beta rearrangements.

Tumor tissue was taken before any definitive surgery or chemotherapy was given. General observations from the study: TCR relatedness rose with neoantigen level and trended with mutation load. The analyses considered CDR3 and ignored CDR1 and CDR2.

V dropped 2 bases and J dropped 4 bases, with 4 bases sitting between them. Germline-derived CDR1 and CDR2 are LNHDA and SQIVND (reference sequence). The CDR3 extends over 12 amino acids. Comments on this clone: Its antigen remains unidentified.

Only in-frame clones appear in the TCRdb table, and some are missing; sequencing was by immunoSEQ multiplex PCR. Among some 8,000 clones listed, more than 75% were seen once. The TCR was taken from a human donor with high-grade serous ovarian cancer. The sequenced material came from tumor tissue. The genes are TRBV19 and TRBJ2-3, with D unresolved. The DNA for the CDR3 is TGTGCCAGTAGTATAAAATCAGATACGCAGTATTTT. Translation gives CASSIKSDTQYF.